This TCR beta chain was profiled in a study of cytomegalovirus exposure and HLA in healthy donors. Study results and caveats: Later, an analysis found that common viral pathogens appeared to be linked with several of the most significant clusters. Later analysis placed DRB1 highest and HLA-C lowest in TCR association rates, which differed by HLA locus.

Both 60 Vbeta primers and 13 Jbeta primers went into the PCR. Some clones are missing from TCRdb's copy, which holds only in-frame ones; the method was immunoSEQ multiplex PCR. The table shows more than 150,000 clones, with roughly 80% occurring only once. This clone was observed a few times. Its antigen remains unknown. The CDR3 extends over 15 amino acids. From germline, CDR1 is SGHRS and CDR2 YFSETQ. V trimming: 0 bases; J trimming: 7 bases; junction bases outside the gene matches: 4. The V and J genes are TRBV5-1 and TRBJ1-4; TRBD1 aligns across 9 bases. The sequencing input was PBMCs. This clonotype was sampled from a boy between 2 and 10 years old in good health and CMV-seronegative. CDR3 coding DNA: TGCGCCAGCAGCTTGGATTCGGACAGGGGTGAAAAACTGTTTTTT. As protein: CASSLDSDRGEKLFF.